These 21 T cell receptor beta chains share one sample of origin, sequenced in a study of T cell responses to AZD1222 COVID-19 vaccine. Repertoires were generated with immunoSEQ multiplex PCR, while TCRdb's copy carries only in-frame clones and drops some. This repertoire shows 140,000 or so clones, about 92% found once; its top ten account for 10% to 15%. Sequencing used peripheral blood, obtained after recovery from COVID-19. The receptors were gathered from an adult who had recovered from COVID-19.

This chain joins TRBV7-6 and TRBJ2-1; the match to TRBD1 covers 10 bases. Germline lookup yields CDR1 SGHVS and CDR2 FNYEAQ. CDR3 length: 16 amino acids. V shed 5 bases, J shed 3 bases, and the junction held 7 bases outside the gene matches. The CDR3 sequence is CASSDTRTGGYNEQFF. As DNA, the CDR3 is TGTGCCAGCAGCGATACCCGGACAGGGGGCTACAATGAGCAGTTCTTC.

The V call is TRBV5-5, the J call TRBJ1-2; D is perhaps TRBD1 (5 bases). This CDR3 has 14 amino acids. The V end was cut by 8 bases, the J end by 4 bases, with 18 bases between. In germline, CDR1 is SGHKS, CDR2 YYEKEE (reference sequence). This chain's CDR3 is CASSPSGQIYGYTF. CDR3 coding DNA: TGTGCCAGTAGCCCTTCGGGGCAGATCTATGGCTACACCTTC.

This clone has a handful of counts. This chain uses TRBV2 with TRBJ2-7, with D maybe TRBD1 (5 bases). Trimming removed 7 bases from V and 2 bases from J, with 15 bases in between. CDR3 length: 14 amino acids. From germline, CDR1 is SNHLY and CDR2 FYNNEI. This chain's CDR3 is CASTLGDLPYEQYF. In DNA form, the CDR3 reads TGTGCCAGCACCCTAGGGGATTTGCCCTACGAGCAGTACTTC. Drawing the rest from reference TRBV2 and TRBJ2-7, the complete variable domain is EPEVTQTPSHQVTQMGQEVILRCVPISNHLYFYWYRQILGQKVEFLVSFYNNEISEKSEIFDDQFSVERPDGSNFTLKIRSTKLEDSAMYFCASTLGDLPYEQYFGPGTRLTVT.

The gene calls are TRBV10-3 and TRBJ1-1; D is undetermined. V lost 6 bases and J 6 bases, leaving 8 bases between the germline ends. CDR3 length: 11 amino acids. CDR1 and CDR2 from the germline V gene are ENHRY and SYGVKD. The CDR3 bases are TGTGCCATCAGCGCCGGGGCTGAAGCTTTCTTT. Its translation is CAISAGAEAFF.

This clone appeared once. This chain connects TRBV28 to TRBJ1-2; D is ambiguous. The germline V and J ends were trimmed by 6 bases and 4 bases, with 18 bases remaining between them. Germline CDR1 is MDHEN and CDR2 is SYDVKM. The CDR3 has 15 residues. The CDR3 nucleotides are TGTGCCAGCAGCCGAGGAGCGTGGGCAAGCTATGGCTACACCTTC. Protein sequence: CASSRGAWASYGYTF.

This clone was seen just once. The CDR3 reads CASSSRLDRGYNEQFF. The CDR3 coding sequence is TGTGCCAGCAGCAGCCGCCTGGACAGGGGGTACAATGAGCAGTTCTTC. The chain uses TRBV21-1 and TRBJ2-1; the table's D call, TRBD1, has no DNA check behind it. TRBV21-1 is shown as a pseudogene. The length of the CDR3 is 16 residues.

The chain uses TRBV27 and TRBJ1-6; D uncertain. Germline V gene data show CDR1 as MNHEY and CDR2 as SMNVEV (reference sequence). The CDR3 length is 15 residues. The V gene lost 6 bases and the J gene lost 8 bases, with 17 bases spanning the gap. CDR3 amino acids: CASRADWVVDSPLHF. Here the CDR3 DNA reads TGTGCCAGCAGGGCGGACTGGGTGGTAGATTCACCCCTCCACTTT.

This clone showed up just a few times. The CDR3 loop reads CASSPDLSYEQYF. CDR3 nucleotide sequence: TGTGCCAGCTCACCAGACCTATCCTACGAGCAGTACTTC. This chain links TRBV18 with TRBJ2-7; D remains unclear. The CDR3 runs to 13 residues. Trimming cost V 2 bases and J 1 base, with 6 bases left between them. The V gene's germline CDR1 is KGHSH and CDR2 LQKENI. The whole variable domain, remainder taken from reference TRBV18 and TRBJ2-7, is NAGVMQNPRHLVRRRGQEARLRCSPMKGHSHVYWYRQLPEEGLKFMVYLQKENIIDESGMPKERFSAEFPKEGPSILRIQQVVRGDSAAYFCASSPDLSYEQYFGPGTRLTVT.

This CDR3 is CASSLSIVGETQYF. As DNA, the CDR3 is TGTGCCAGCAGTTTGAGTATCGTCGGGGAGACCCAGTACTTC. This rearrangement joins TRBV6-5 to TRBJ2-5, with D uncertain. Between the trimmed V and J ends, which lost 4 bases and 5 bases, there was a span of 14 bases. CDR3 length equals 14 residues. CDR1 is MNHEY, CDR2 SVGAGI, per germline.

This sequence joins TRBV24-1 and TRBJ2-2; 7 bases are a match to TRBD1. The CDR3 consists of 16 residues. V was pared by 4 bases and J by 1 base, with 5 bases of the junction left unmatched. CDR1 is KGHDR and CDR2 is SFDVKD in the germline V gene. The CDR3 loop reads CATSDQGQKNTGELFF. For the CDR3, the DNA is TGTGCCACCAGTGACCAGGGACAGAAGAACACCGGGGAGCTGTTTTTT.

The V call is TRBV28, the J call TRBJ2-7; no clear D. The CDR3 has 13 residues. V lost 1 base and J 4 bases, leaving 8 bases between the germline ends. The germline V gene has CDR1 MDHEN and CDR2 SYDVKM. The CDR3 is CASSLSSPYEQYF. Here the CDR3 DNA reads TGTGCCAGCAGTTTATCATCCCCTTACGAGCAGTACTTC.

CDR3 sequence: CAWNQPHLGAYQETQYF. The CDR3 region has the DNA TGTGCCTGGAACCAACCCCACCTCGGGGCTTACCAAGAGACCCAGTACTTC. This sequence joins TRBV30 and TRBJ2-5; tentatively, D is TRBD1 or TRBD2 (5 bases each). V was clipped by 4 bases and J by 0 bases, with 21 bases between them. Germline CDR1 reads GTSNPN; CDR2 reads SVGIG (reference sequence). The CDR3 extends over 17 amino acids. Full variable domain (remainder filled in from reference TRBV30 and TRBJ2-5): SQTIHQWPATLVQPVGSPLSLECTVEGTSNPNLYWYRQAAGRGLQLLFYSVGIGQISSEVPQNLSASRPQDRQFILSSKKLLLSDSGFYLCAWNQPHLGAYQETQYFGPGTRLLVL.

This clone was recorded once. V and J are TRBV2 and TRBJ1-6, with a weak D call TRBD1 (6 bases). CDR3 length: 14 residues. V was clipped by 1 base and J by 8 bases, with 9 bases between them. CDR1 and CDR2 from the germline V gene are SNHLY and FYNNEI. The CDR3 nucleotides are TGTGCCAGCAGTGAAGTGGGGGCTCATTCACCCCTCCACTTT. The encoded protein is CASSEVGAHSPLHF. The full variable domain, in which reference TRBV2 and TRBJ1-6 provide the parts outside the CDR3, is EPEVTQTPSHQVTQMGQEVILRCVPISNHLYFYWYRQILGQKVEFLVSFYNNEISEKSEIFDDQFSVERPDGSNFTLKIRSTKLEDSAMYFCASSEVGAHSPLHFGNGTRLTVT.

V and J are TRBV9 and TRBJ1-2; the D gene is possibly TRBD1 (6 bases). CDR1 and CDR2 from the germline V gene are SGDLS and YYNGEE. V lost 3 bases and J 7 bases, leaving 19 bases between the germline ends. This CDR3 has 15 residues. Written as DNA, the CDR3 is TGTGCCAGCAGCGCTACAGGGATCCCTAGCGGTGGCTACACCTTC. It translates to CASSATGIPSGGYTF.

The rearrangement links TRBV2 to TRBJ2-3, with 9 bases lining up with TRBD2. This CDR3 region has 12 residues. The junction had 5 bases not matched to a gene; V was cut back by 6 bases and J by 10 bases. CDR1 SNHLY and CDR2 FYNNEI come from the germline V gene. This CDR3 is CASRGLARPQYF. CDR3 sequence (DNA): TGTGCCAGCAGGGGACTAGCAAGGCCGCAGTATTTT.

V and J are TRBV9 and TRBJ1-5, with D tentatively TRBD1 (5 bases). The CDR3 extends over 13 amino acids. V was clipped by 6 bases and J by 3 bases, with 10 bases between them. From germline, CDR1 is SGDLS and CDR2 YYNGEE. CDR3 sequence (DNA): TGTGCCAGCAAAGGGGCTACCAATCAGCCCCAGCATTTT. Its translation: CASKGATNQPQHF. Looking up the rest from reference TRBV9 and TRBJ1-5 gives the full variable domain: DSGVTQTPKHLITATGQRVTLRCSPRSGDLSVYWYQQSLDQGLQFLIQYYNGEERAKGNILERFSAQQFPDLHSELNLSSLELGDSALYFCASKGATNQPQHFGDGTRLSIL.

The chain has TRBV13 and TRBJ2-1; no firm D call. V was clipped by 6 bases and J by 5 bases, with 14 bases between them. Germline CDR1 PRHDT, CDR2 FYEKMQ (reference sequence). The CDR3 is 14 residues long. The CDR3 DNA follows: TGTGCCAGCAGTCACTGGCTTCTGGACAATGAGCAGTTCTTC. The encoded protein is CASSHWLLDNEQFF.

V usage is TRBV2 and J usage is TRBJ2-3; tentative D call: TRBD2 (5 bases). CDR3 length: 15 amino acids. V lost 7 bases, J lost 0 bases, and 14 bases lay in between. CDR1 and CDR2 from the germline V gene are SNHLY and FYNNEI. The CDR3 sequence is CASTLNPSSTDTQYF. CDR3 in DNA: TGTGCCAGCACCCTGAACCCTAGCAGCACAGATACGCAGTATTTT.

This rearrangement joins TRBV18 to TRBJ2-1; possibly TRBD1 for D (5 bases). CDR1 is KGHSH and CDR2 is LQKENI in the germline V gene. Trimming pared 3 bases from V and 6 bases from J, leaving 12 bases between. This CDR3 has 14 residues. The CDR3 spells CASSPSGPGNEQFF. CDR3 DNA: TGTGCCAGCTCACCGTCAGGGCCGGGCAATGAGCAGTTCTTC.

DNA for the CDR3: TGTGCCAGCAGCTTCCGAGGGAGAAGCACAGATACGCAGTATTTT. Protein: CASSFRGRSTDTQYF. V usage is TRBV7-3 and J usage is TRBJ2-3, with D possibly matching TRBD2 (5 bases). CDR1 and CDR2 from the germline V gene are SGHTA and FQGTGA. This CDR3 spans 15 amino acids. V was pared by 3 bases and J by 0 bases, with 10 bases between.

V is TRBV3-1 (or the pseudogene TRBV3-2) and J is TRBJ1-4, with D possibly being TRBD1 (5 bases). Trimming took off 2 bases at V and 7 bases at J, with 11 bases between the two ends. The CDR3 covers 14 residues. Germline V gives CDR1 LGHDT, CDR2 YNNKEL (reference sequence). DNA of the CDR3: TGTGCCAGCAGCCAAACGCAGGGAGTTGAAAAACTGTTTTTT. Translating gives CASSQTQGVEKLFF.